The next 24 T cell receptor beta chains were all read from a single sample in a study of control samples from healthy donors and cancer patients. Repertoires were generated with immunoSEQ multiplex PCR, while TCRdb's copy carries only in-frame clones and drops some. The sample includes about 130,000 clones, roughly 90% of them seen just once. The material sequenced was blood. These receptors were obtained from a man aged 50-60 years in good health.

There are a few counts of this clone. The chain recombines TRBV6-5 with TRBJ1-3, with D uncertain. The length of the CDR3 is 13 residues. Germline V CDR1 and CDR2: MNHEY, SVGAGI. Between the trimmed V and J ends, which lost 8 bases and 2 bases, there was a span of 10 bases. This CDR3 is CASGPHPGNTIYF. CDR3 DNA sequence: TGTGCCAGCGGGCCACACCCTGGAAACACCATATATTTT.

V is TRBV19 and J is TRBJ2-1; TRBD2 is a possible D gene (5 bases). V was cut by 5 bases and J by 5 bases, with 13 bases left in between. CDR3 size: 14 residues. Germline-derived CDR1 and CDR2 are LNHDA and SQIVND (reference sequence). The CDR3 region has the DNA TGTGCCAGTAGTTCGGGATATTTTAACAATGAGCAGTTCTTC. Translating it yields CASSSGYFNNEQFF.

J is TRBJ1-6 and V is TRBV5-1; TRBD1 might be the D (6 bases). This CDR3 is 15 amino acids long. The V gene lost 4 bases and the J gene lost 8 bases, with 16 bases spanning the gap. The germline gives CDR1 SGHRS, CDR2 YFSETQ. The CDR3: CASSIEGVVDSPLHF. For the CDR3, the DNA is TGCGCCAGCAGCATTGAGGGGGTAGTTGATTCACCCCTCCACTTT.

This chain joins TRBV10-2 and TRBJ2-7, with D hard to call. V gave up 6 bases and J gave up 0 bases, with 9 bases separating them. Germline values: CDR1 WSHSY, CDR2 SAAADI. The CDR3 consists of 13 residues. The CDR3 coding sequence is TGCGCCAGCAGCAGGATTGGCTCCTACGAGCAGTACTTC. Translation: CASSRIGSYEQYF.

CDR3 nucleotide sequence: TGTGCCATCAGTGAGTCAAAGTCCCCCGCGGCTGAAGCTTTCTTT. It translates to CAISESKSPAAEAFF. The chain has TRBV10-3 and TRBJ1-1; no clear D gene. Germline V gene data show CDR1 as ENHRY and CDR2 as SYGVKD. The CDR3 has 15 amino acids. V was pared by 0 bases and J by 6 bases, with 14 bases between.

About this clone itself: This sample also contains other DNA sequences that code for the same CDR3. The chain joins TRBV5-1 to TRBJ2-5; D call uncertain. Germline CDR1 is SGHRS and CDR2 is YFSETQ. This CDR3 has 11 residues. The V end lost 2 bases, the J end lost 2 bases, and 1 base lay between the germline ends. The CDR3 DNA is TGCGCCAGCAGCTTTCAAGAGACCCAGTACTTC. Translation gives CASSFQETQYF.

This clone has more than one count but fewer than ten. The chain is built from TRBV6-6 and TRBJ1-6; no reliable D call. From germline, CDR1 is MNHNY and CDR2 SVGAGI (reference sequence). Trimming pared 5 bases from V and 10 bases from J, leaving 15 bases between. The CDR3 runs to 14 residues. CDR3 in amino acids: CASSTRDSWSPLHF. CDR3 DNA sequence: TGTGCCAGCAGTACCCGGGATTCTTGGTCACCCCTCCACTTT.

V usage is TRBV11-2 and J usage is TRBJ2-3; 9 positions agree with TRBD1. This CDR3 is built from 16 residues. CDR1 SGHAT and CDR2 FQNNGV come from the germline V gene. J lost 4 bases, V lost 3 bases, and 8 bases had no gene match. The CDR3 region is CASSLYRTGVSDTQYF. DNA for the CDR3: TGTGCCAGCAGCTTGTATCGGACAGGGGTTTCAGATACGCAGTATTTT.

V and J are TRBV28 and TRBJ1-3, with unresolved D. The CDR3 is 12 amino acids. CDR1 and CDR2 (germline): MDHEN, SYDVKM. Trimming stripped 7 bases from V and 7 bases from J, with 11 bases between. This chain's CDR3 is CASTTSRNTIYF. CDR3 nucleotides: TGTGCCAGCACCACCTCCCGGAACACCATATATTTT.

The chain carries TRBV2 and TRBJ2-4; D is unclear. This CDR3 has 17 residues. Germline CDR1 SNHLY, CDR2 FYNNEI. V was cut by 4 bases and J by 0 bases, with 16 bases left in between. For the CDR3, the DNA is TGTGCCAGCAGTGGGGCAGCCCTGAACTTAGCCAAAAACATTCAGTACTTC. This translates into CASSGAALNLAKNIQYF.

V is TRBV18 and J is TRBJ2-3; 10 bases line up with TRBD1. Germline V gives CDR1 KGHSH, CDR2 LQKENI. The CDR3 runs to 14 residues. V shed 2 bases and J 10 bases; nucleotides not matched to a gene: 6. In DNA form, the CDR3 reads TGTGCCAGCTCACCAGGGACAGGGGTCGCCCCGCAGTATTTT. It codes for CASSPGTGVAPQYF.

This rearrangement joins TRBV24-1 to TRBJ2-1; 7 bases agree with TRBD1. V shed 4 bases and J 0 bases; nucleotides not matched to a gene: 20. Germline CDR1 KGHDR, CDR2 SFDVKD. The CDR3 covers 21 residues. CDR3 nucleotides: TGTGCCACCAGTGAGAAACAGGGGCGATCCTCAATGTTCACCTCCTACAATGAGCAGTTCTTC. Translated: CATSEKQGRSSMFTSYNEQFF.

The chain employs TRBV30 and TRBJ1-2; D possibly corresponds to TRBD1 (6 bases). The CDR3 consists of 13 residues. Germline V lookup: CDR1 GTSNPN, CDR2 SVGIG (reference sequence). Trimming shortened V by 7 bases and J by 4 bases, and 16 bases separated the two germline ends. CDR3 loop: CAFHVGGFYGYTF. The CDR3 region has the DNA TGTGCCTTCCACGTCGGGGGCTTCTATGGCTACACCTTC.

The gene calls are TRBV28 and TRBJ1-2; D is ambiguous. The V gene lost 6 bases and the J gene lost 1 base, with 21 bases spanning the gap. Germline V gene sequence: CDR1 MDHEN, CDR2 SYDVKM. This CDR3 comprises 17 residues. In DNA, the CDR3 is TGTGCCAGCAGCAGCGCGGACGGGTTGGGGTTTAACTATGGCTACACCTTC. Its protein is CASSSADGLGFNYGYTF.

This clone appeared a single time. The rearrangement joins TRBV29-1 to TRBJ1-2; D ambiguous. Trimming stripped 6 bases from V and 1 base from J, with 27 bases between. This CDR3 is built from 18 residues. Germline lookup yields CDR1 SQVTM and CDR2 ANQGSEA. This CDR3 reads CSVPSFGSGVVNNYGYTF. Written as DNA, the CDR3 is TGCAGCGTACCCTCATTTGGCTCCGGGGTTGTGAATAACTATGGCTACACCTTC.

The rearrangement uses TRBV6-5 and TRBJ1-6; tentative D call: TRBD1 (6 bases). This CDR3 spans 15 amino acids. The germline gives CDR1 MNHEY, CDR2 SVGAGI. Trimming pared 7 bases from V and 2 bases from J, leaving 12 bases between. Written as DNA, the CDR3 is TGTGCCAGCATCGCCGGGACACCCTATAATTCACCCCTCCACTTT. It codes for CASIAGTPYNSPLHF.

The gene calls are TRBV30 and TRBJ1-1; D gene ambiguous. The germline gives CDR1 GTSNPN, CDR2 SVGIG (reference sequence). Trimming shortened V by 2 bases and J by 4 bases, and 11 bases separated the two germline ends. The CDR3 consists of 13 residues. CDR3 sequence (DNA): TGTGCCTGGAGTATACAGTCAGGCACTGAAGCTTTCTTT. It translates to CAWSIQSGTEAFF.

This chain uses TRBV19 with TRBJ1-1; 9 bases line up with TRBD1. The J segment lost 5 bases and the V segment lost 4 bases, leaving 5 bases of the junction unmatched. The CDR3 contains 14 residues. The germline V gene has CDR1 LNHDA and CDR2 SQIVND (reference sequence). The CDR3 nucleotides read TGTGCCAGTAGTACAATTGGGACAGGGACTGAAGCTTTCTTT. Protein product: CASSTIGTGTEAFF.

This chain uses TRBV3-1 (or the pseudogene TRBV3-2) with TRBJ1-4; possibly TRBD1 for D (5 bases). Germline CDR1 and CDR2: LGHDT and YNNKEL (reference sequence). This CDR3 has 15 amino acids. V lost 1 base and J lost 4, with 10 bases in between. As DNA, the CDR3 is TGTGCCAGCAGCCAAGGCGCGACAGTTAATGAAAAACTGTTTTTT. Translation gives CASSQGATVNEKLFF.

The CDR3 loop is CASSYGPGELFF. Here the CDR3 DNA reads TGTGCCAGCAGTTACGGGCCCGGGGAGCTGTTTTTT. This chain links TRBV6-5 with TRBJ2-2; D remains unclear. CDR1 and CDR2 (germline): MNHEY, SVGAGI. The CDR3 spans 12 residues. V gave up 2 bases and J gave up 6 bases, with 4 bases separating them.

The genes are TRBV7-2 and TRBJ2-1; tentatively, D is TRBD1 (6 bases). This CDR3 is 15 amino acids long. The V end was cut by 1 base, the J end by 10 bases, with 17 bases between. In germline, CDR1 is SGHTA, CDR2 FQGNSA. This chain's CDR3 is CASSLGQGYLGEQFF. In DNA, the CDR3 is TGTGCCAGCAGCTTAGGGCAGGGGTACCTGGGAGAGCAGTTCTTC.

The chain joins TRBV2 to TRBJ2-4; 7 positions agree with TRBD1. Germline values: CDR1 SNHLY, CDR2 FYNNEI. The CDR3 contains 14 residues. V lost 2 bases and J lost 3; bases outside the gene matches: 1. The CDR3 nucleotides are TGTGCCAGCAGTGAAACAGGGGTCAAAAACATTCAGTACTTC. It is translated as CASSETGVKNIQYF.

This clone was seen a few times. The chain carries TRBV2 and TRBJ1-4, with TRBD1 as a possible D gene (6 bases). Between the trimmed V and J ends, which lost 6 bases and 10 bases, there was a span of 18 bases. The CDR3 has 14 amino acids. The germline gives CDR1 SNHLY, CDR2 FYNNEI. CDR3 amino acids: CASSPRGGATKLFF. The CDR3 DNA sequence: TGTGCCAGCAGCCCCCGGGGGGGGGCAACAAAACTGTTTTTT.

The chain joins TRBV6-1 to TRBJ2-2; 12 bases line up with TRBD2. The CDR3 has 21 amino acids. V lost 1 base and J lost 6; bases outside the gene matches: 18. Germline values: CDR1 MNHNS, CDR2 SASEGT. The CDR3 DNA reads as TGTGCCAGCAGTGAAGTCAGGCCGGGGCTAGCGGGGGGGCTTGGAGCCGGGGAGCTGTTTTTT. It specifies CASSEVRPGLAGGLGAGELFF.